These T cell receptor beta chains were read from a single sample in a study of glioma-infiltrating T cells after dendritic cell vaccination. Only in-frame clones appear in the TCRdb table, and some are missing; sequencing was by immunoSEQ multiplex PCR. The sample lists about 25,000 clones, approximately 89% occurring once. Sequencing was performed on blood, taken after dendritic cell vaccination. These TCRs come from a human donor with glioblastoma. Both conserved end residues are part of each CDR3. The D gene is left open where the match is weak. Clone sizes are given selectively: once, few, many, or a class where the clone is expanded.

D gene: -
CDR3 length: 13
clone size: -
J gene: TRBJ1-4
V gene: TRBV7-9
CDR3 DNA: TGTGCCAGCAGCTCTGACAGTCTAGAAAAACTGTTTTTT
CDR3 protein: CASSSDSLEKLFF

D gene: -
CDR3 length: 12
clone size: -
J gene: TRBJ1-1
V gene: TRBV27
CDR3 DNA: TGTGCCAGCAGTCCATCCCCAGGCTCGGCTTTCTTT
CDR3 protein: CASSPSPGSAFF

D gene: TRBD1
CDR3 length: 14
clone size: -
J gene: TRBJ2-7
V gene: TRBV5-6
CDR3 DNA: TGTGCCAGCAGCTTCGAACAGGGGACCTACGAGCAGTACTTC
CDR3 protein: CASSFEQGTYEQYF

D gene: TRBD2
CDR3 length: 15
clone size: -
J gene: TRBJ2-5
V gene: TRBV6-1
CDR3 DNA: TGTGCCAGCAGCGAACTAGCGGGGACTCAGGCGACCCAGTACTTC
CDR3 protein: CASSELAGTQATQYF

D gene: -
CDR3 length: 16
clone size: once
J gene: TRBJ2-2
V gene: TRBV5-6
CDR3 DNA: TGTGCCAGCAGTCAGACCGGGACTCAGAACACCGGGGAGCTGTTTTTT
CDR3 protein: CASSQTGTQNTGELFF

D gene: -
CDR3 length: 15
clone size: -
J gene: TRBJ2-7
V gene: TRBV27
CDR3 DNA: TGTGCCAGCAGTTTAGGGCCTTACCGCGCCTACGAGCAGTACTTC
CDR3 protein: CASSLGPYRAYEQYF

D gene: -
CDR3 length: 15
clone size: -
J gene: TRBJ2-5
V gene: TRBV7-9
CDR3 DNA: TGTGCCAGCAGCCTGACAGGATCCCTGAAAGAGACCCAGTACTTC
CDR3 protein: CASSLTGSLKETQYF

D gene: -
CDR3 length: 12
clone size: few
J gene: TRBJ2-7
V gene: TRBV2
CDR3 DNA: TGTGCCAGCAGTGCGCTTAGCCACGAGCAGTACTTC
CDR3 protein: CASSALSHEQYF

D gene: -
CDR3 length: 16
clone size: -
J gene: TRBJ1-5
V gene: TRBV19
CDR3 DNA: TGTGCCAGTAGTCCCAGGGTCTCCCGGGGCAATCAGCCCCAGCATTTT
CDR3 protein: CASSPRVSRGNQPQHF

D gene: TRBD1
CDR3 length: 15
clone size: -
J gene: TRBJ2-3
V gene: TRBV18
CDR3 DNA: TGTGCCAGCTCACCTCTGGGACAGCTCACAGATACGCAGTATTTT
CDR3 protein: CASSPLGQLTDTQYF

D gene: TRBD2
CDR3 length: 17
clone size: -
J gene: TRBJ2-2
V gene: TRBV7-2
CDR3 DNA: TGTGCCAGCAGCCGACTAGCGGGGGTCAGGGACACCGGGGAGCTGTTTTTT
CDR3 protein: CASSRLAGVRDTGELFF

D gene: -
CDR3 length: 16
clone size: -
J gene: TRBJ1-2
V gene: TRBV6-1
CDR3 DNA: TGTGCCAGCAGTGGAGACTCAACGAGGGCATTCTATGGCTACACCTTC
CDR3 protein: CASSGDSTRAFYGYTF

D gene: -
CDR3 length: 12
clone size: -
J gene: TRBJ2-7
V gene: TRBV6-5
CDR3 DNA: TGTGCCAGCAGCCGAGACAGCTACGAGCAGTACTTC
CDR3 protein: CASSRDSYEQYF

D gene: -
CDR3 length: 12
clone size: -
J gene: TRBJ1-2
V gene: TRBV6-6
CDR3 DNA: TGTGCCAGCATCCCCGGGGAGTTTGGCTACACCTTC
CDR3 protein: CASIPGEFGYTF

D gene: -
CDR3 length: 13
clone size: once
J gene: TRBJ1-5
V gene: TRBV10-3
CDR3 DNA: TGTGCCATCTGTGGCGGAGAGAATCAGCCCCAGCATTTT
CDR3 protein: CAICGGENQPQHF

D gene: -
CDR3 length: 14
clone size: -
J gene: TRBJ2-3
V gene: TRBV5-1
CDR3 DNA: TGCGCCAGCAGCCTCGGGGGTTTCACAGATACGCAGTATTTT
CDR3 protein: CASSLGGFTDTQYF

D gene: -
CDR3 length: 14
clone size: -
J gene: TRBJ2-7
V gene: TRBV2
CDR3 DNA: TGTGCCAGCAAGACGGACAGTGCCTCCTACGAGCAGTACTTC
CDR3 protein: CASKTDSASYEQYF

D gene: TRBD1
CDR3 length: 14
clone size: -
J gene: TRBJ1-1
V gene: TRBV13
CDR3 DNA: TGTGCCAGCAGCCGCACGGGACAGACGATTGAAGCTTTCTTT
CDR3 protein: CASSRTGQTIEAFF

D gene: TRBD1
CDR3 length: 15
clone size: few
J gene: TRBJ1-2
V gene: TRBV2
CDR3 DNA: TGTGCCAGCACCAGCCTTAAGACAGGGCCCTATGGCTACACCTTC
CDR3 protein: CASTSLKTGPYGYTF

D gene: -
CDR3 length: 15
clone size: -
J gene: TRBJ2-2
V gene: TRBV2
CDR3 DNA: TGTGCCAGCAGTGAATCACCTAGGAACACCGGGGAGCTGTTTTTT
CDR3 protein: CASSESPRNTGELFF

D gene: -
CDR3 length: 14
clone size: -
J gene: TRBJ1-5
V gene: TRBV7-6
CDR3 DNA: TGTGCCAGCAGCCCCGTGGTCGGGGTAGGGCCCCAGCATTTT
CDR3 protein: CASSPVVGVGPQHF

D gene: -
CDR3 length: 14
clone size: -
J gene: TRBJ1-2
V gene: TRBV19
CDR3 DNA: TGTGCCAGTAGCCCCGGCAGGGGTCTCTATGGCTACACCTTC
CDR3 protein: CASSPGRGLYGYTF

D gene: TRBD2
CDR3 length: 18
clone size: once
J gene: TRBJ2-3
V gene: TRBV5-1
CDR3 DNA: TGCGCCAGCAGCTTGGCCCTTGTGGGACTAGCGGACACAGATACGCAGTATTTT
CDR3 protein: CASSLALVGLADTDTQYF

D gene: TRBD2
CDR3 length: 16
clone size: -
J gene: TRBJ2-3
V gene: TRBV19
CDR3 DNA: TGTGCCAGTATCCCGGGACTAGCGGGGCAAGTAGATACGCAGTATTTT
CDR3 protein: CASIPGLAGQVDTQYF

D gene: -
CDR3 length: 12
clone size: once
J gene: TRBJ1-5
V gene: TRBV10-2
CDR3 DNA: TGCGCCAGCAGTGACTACGGGCAGCCCCAGCATTTT
CDR3 protein: CASSDYGQPQHF

D gene: TRBD1
CDR3 length: 18
clone size: -
J gene: TRBJ2-6
V gene: TRBV10-3
CDR3 DNA: TGTGCCATCAGATCGTCCGGGACAGGGCTGTCTGGGGCCAACGTCCTGACTTTC
CDR3 protein: CAIRSSGTGLSGANVLTF

D gene: TRBD1
CDR3 length: 15
clone size: -
J gene: TRBJ1-1
V gene: TRBV6-1
CDR3 DNA: TGTGCCAGCAGAGCAACACAGGGGGATGGGACTGAAGCTTTCTTT
CDR3 protein: CASRATQGDGTEAFF

D gene: -
CDR3 length: 14
clone size: -
J gene: TRBJ2-5
V gene: TRBV2
CDR3 DNA: TGTGCCAGCAGTGCCTTGGACTTCCAAGAGACCCAGTACTTC
CDR3 protein: CASSALDFQETQYF

D gene: TRBD1
CDR3 length: 15
clone size: -
J gene: TRBJ2-6
V gene: TRBV29-1
CDR3 DNA: TGCAGCGTCAAACAGGGGAGTTCGGGGGCCAACGTCCTGACTTTC
CDR3 protein: CSVKQGSSGANVLTF

D gene: -
CDR3 length: 14
clone size: -
J gene: TRBJ1-5
V gene: TRBV5-1
CDR3 DNA: TGCGCCAGCAGCCCGGACAGTAGCAATCAGCCCCAGCATTTT
CDR3 protein: CASSPDSSNQPQHF

D gene: -
CDR3 length: 16
clone size: -
J gene: TRBJ1-1
V gene: TRBV25-1
CDR3 DNA: TGTGCCAGCAGTGAATTGAGTCGGGAGTTGAACACTGAAGCTTTCTTT
CDR3 protein: CASSELSRELNTEAFF

D gene: TRBD1
CDR3 length: 14
clone size: once
J gene: TRBJ1-4
V gene: TRBV18
CDR3 DNA: TGTGCCAGCTCACCACAGGGGGCGCCTGAAAAACTGTTTTTT
CDR3 protein: CASSPQGAPEKLFF

D gene: TRBD2
CDR3 length: 14
clone size: -
J gene: TRBJ2-7
V gene: TRBV6-6
CDR3 DNA: TGTGCCAGCAGCACCGGGACTAGCTCCTACGAGCAGTACTTC
CDR3 protein: CASSTGTSSYEQYF

D gene: TRBD1
CDR3 length: 21
clone size: -
J gene: TRBJ2-6
V gene: TRBV6-1
CDR3 DNA: TGTGCCAGCAGTGAAGACTACACCGGGACAGGTCTTAGCTCTGGGGCCAACGTCCTGACTTTC
CDR3 protein: CASSEDYTGTGLSSGANVLTF

D gene: TRBD1
CDR3 length: 13
clone size: -
J gene: TRBJ1-1
V gene: TRBV10-2
CDR3 DNA: TGCGCCAGCAGACGTGGACAGGGGACTGAAGCTTTCTTT
CDR3 protein: CASRRGQGTEAFF

D gene: -
CDR3 length: 15
clone size: -
J gene: TRBJ1-4
V gene: TRBV4-2
CDR3 DNA: TGTGCCAGCAGCCAAGACCCACAGGGAGGGGAAAAACTGTTTTTT
CDR3 protein: CASSQDPQGGEKLFF

D gene: TRBD2
CDR3 length: 16
clone size: -
J gene: TRBJ2-7
V gene: TRBV5-6
CDR3 DNA: TGTGCCAGCAGCTTTAGACTAGCGGGGGGCCGGGGGGAGCAGTACTTC
CDR3 protein: CASSFRLAGGRGEQYF

D gene: TRBD2
CDR3 length: 14
clone size: -
J gene: TRBJ2-7
V gene: TRBV5-1
CDR3 DNA: TGCGCCAGCAGTCTTAGCGGGGGGAACTACGAGCAGTACTTC
CDR3 protein: CASSLSGGNYEQYF

D gene: -
CDR3 length: 15
clone size: -
J gene: TRBJ2-2
V gene: TRBV5-1
CDR3 DNA: TGCGCCAGCAGCTTAACAGGAATGAACACCGGGGAGCTGTTTTTT
CDR3 protein: CASSLTGMNTGELFF

D gene: TRBD1
CDR3 length: 14
clone size: -
J gene: TRBJ2-7
V gene: TRBV18
CDR3 DNA: TGTGCCAGCTCGCGACAGGGGGACTCCTACGAGCAGTACTTC
CDR3 protein: CASSRQGDSYEQYF

D gene: TRBD1
CDR3 length: 17
clone size: -
J gene: TRBJ2-1
V gene: TRBV5-1
CDR3 DNA: TGCGCCAGCAGCTACCTCGCGGGACAGGGGACGTTCGGTGAGCAGTTCTTC
CDR3 protein: CASSYLAGQGTFGEQFF

D gene: TRBD2
CDR3 length: 18
clone size: -
J gene: TRBJ2-7
V gene: TRBV19
CDR3 DNA: TGTGCCAGTAGTATGTCCGGGACTAGCGGGGGACGTCCGTACGAGCAGTACTTC
CDR3 protein: CASSMSGTSGGRPYEQYF

D gene: TRBD2
CDR3 length: 14
clone size: -
J gene: TRBJ2-7
V gene: TRBV29-1
CDR3 DNA: TGCAGCGTTGATGGGCTAGCGGGGCCCTACGAGCAGTACTTC
CDR3 protein: CSVDGLAGPYEQYF

D gene: -
CDR3 length: 14
clone size: -
J gene: TRBJ2-7
V gene: TRBV27
CDR3 DNA: TGTGCCAGCAGTTTGGCCGCGGGGACCTACGAGCAGTACTTC
CDR3 protein: CASSLAAGTYEQYF

D gene: -
CDR3 length: 14
clone size: -
J gene: TRBJ1-2
V gene: TRBV6-5
CDR3 DNA: TGTGCCAGCAGTTACTCGAGCGGGGGCTATGGCTACACCTTC
CDR3 protein: CASSYSSGGYGYTF

D gene: -
CDR3 length: 13
clone size: -
J gene: TRBJ1-1
V gene: TRBV6-4
CDR3 DNA: TGTGCCAGCAAACGGGAGCGGACGACTGAAGCTTTCTTT
CDR3 protein: CASKRERTTEAFF